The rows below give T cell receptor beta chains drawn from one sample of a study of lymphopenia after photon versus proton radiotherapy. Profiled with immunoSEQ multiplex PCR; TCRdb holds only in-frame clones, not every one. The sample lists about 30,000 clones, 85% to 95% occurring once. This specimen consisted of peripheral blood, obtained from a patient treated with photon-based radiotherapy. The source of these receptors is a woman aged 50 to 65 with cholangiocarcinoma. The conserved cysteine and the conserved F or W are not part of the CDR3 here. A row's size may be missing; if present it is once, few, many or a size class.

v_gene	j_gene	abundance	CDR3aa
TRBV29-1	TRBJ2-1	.	SVEQRGSGEQF
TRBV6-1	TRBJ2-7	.	ARAEGEQREQY
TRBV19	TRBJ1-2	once	ASRKDRPPYGYT
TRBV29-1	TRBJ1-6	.	SVHTTGGNSPLH
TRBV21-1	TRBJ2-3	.	ALVAPPRDTQY
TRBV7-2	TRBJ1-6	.	ASSPGSPLH
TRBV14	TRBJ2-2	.	ASSRLGVQGDTGELF
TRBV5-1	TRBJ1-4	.	ASSLGLDEKLF
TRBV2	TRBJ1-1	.	ASSGQGARTEAF
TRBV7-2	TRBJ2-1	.	ASRRRLTSGNEQF
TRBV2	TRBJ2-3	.	ASSADRVGY
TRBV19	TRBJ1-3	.	ASSILGQGNTIY
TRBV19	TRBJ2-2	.	ASSPTLLAGGIPGELF
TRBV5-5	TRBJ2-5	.	ASSSGTSGGRQETQY
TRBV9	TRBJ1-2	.	ASSIRSDRVGGYT
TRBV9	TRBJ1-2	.	ASSVGGYT
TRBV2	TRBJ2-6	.	ASSPRFGTGGAGANVLT
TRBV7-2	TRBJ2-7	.	ASSLVTGGIYEQY
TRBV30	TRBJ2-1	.	AWSVGRGNEQF
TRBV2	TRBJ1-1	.	ATPSDTTEAF
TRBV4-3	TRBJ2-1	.	ASSQSPRGAGTISYNEQF
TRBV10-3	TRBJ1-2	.	AMQAGGEDGYT
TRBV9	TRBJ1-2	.	ASSATGGIGYT
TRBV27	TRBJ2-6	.	ASTKNAGQGVSGANVLT
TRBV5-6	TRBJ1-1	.	ASSLSTEAF
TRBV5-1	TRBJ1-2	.	ASNLAPGNGYT
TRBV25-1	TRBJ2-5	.	ASSIGGGYQETQY
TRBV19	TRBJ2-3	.	ASRRRQGPTDTQY
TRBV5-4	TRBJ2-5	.	ASSLVSGGRETQY
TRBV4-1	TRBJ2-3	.	ASSQVWTGGADTQY
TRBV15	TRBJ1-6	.	ATSSDRGFSPLH
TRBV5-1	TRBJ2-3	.	ASSLEFSTDTQY
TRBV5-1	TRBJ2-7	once	ASGSQPGGFYEQY
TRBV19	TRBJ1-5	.	ASSKSGTGTYNQPQH
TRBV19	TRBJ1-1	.	ASSTSGTRAF
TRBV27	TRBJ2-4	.	ASSPRHLLAKNIQY
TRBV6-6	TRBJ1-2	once	ASRNAGIAGYT
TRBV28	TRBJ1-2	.	ASSFPPPLYGYT